The source of this TCR beta chain is a study of T-cell reconstitution after alpha-beta-depleted transplantation in children. Preparing the TCRbeta library involved the use of unique molecular identifiers. TCRdb reprocessed the PCR reads with MiXCR, giving one entry per CDR3 protein. The sample yields hundreds of thousands of distinct CDR3 sequences, 16% seen once. V dropped 0 bases and J dropped 0 bases, with 26 bases sitting between them. Germline CDR1 and CDR2: MGHDK and SYGVNS. The CDR3 is 21 residues long. The chain joins TRBV25-1 to TRBJ1-1; unclear D gene. Sequencing used PBMCs from the stem cell graft donor, obtained from the stem cell graft. This clonotype was sampled from a human donor who donated a stem cell graft to a child with acute myeloid leukemia. CDR3 region: CASSEYFPYARDKNMNTEAFF. CDR3 nucleotides: TGTGCCAGCAGTGAATATTTTCCTTACGCCCGGGATAAAAATATGAACACTGAAGCTTTCTTT.